This TCR beta chain derives from a study of blood T cell repertoires in COVID-19. Study context: Samples of COVID-19 (acute and convalescent) were obtained from the United States, Italy and Spain. T cells, B-cell-depleted T cells, or PBMCs provided the cDNA or gDNA that served as material.

The germline V gene has CDR1 GTSNPN and CDR2 SVGIG (reference sequence). The CDR3 loop spans 13 amino acids. Trimming took off 1 base at V and 4 bases at J, with 8 bases between the two ends. In the authors' workflow: It was from reference gene primer amplification that nucleated cell counts were estimated. Assay: immunoSEQ multiplex PCR; the TCRdb copy retains only in-frame clones and omits some. V and J calls and clone size are copied from that table; D and trimming were computed from the DNA. The table has roughly 14,000 clones, around four fifths seen once. This chain uses TRBV30 with TRBJ1-5, with D perhaps TRBD1 (5 bases). Sequencing used peripheral blood. This clonotype originated in a man between 65 and 85 years old with acute or convalescent COVID-19. The CDR3 sequence is CAWSAGWNQPQHF. The CDR3 DNA reads as TGTGCCTGGAGTGCAGGGTGGAATCAGCCCCAGCATTTT.